The 22 T cell receptor beta chains in this list originate from one sample, sequenced in a study of Tregs in tolerant kidney transplant recipients (dated by TCRdb to the late 2010s). The protocol used for the library was the immunoSEQ multiplex PCR assay. The immuneACCESS repertoire file appears here via TCRdb, limited to in-frame rearrangements. These files lack a portion of the clones; in checked studies, under half of the deficit traces to unresolved V genes, and the cause of the others is not known. For this sample there are 110,000 or so clones; roughly 93% appear just once. The ten largest make up over 0.5% of the sample. The source material was CD4+ T cells from blood. The receptors come from a human donor in good health.

V usage is TRBV13 and J usage is TRBJ2-3; 11 positions agree with TRBD2. The CDR3 extends over 16 amino acids. Trimming removed 6 bases from V and 11 bases from J; junction bases left unmatched: 16. Germline lookup yields CDR1 PRHDT and CDR2 FYEKMQ (reference sequence). CDR3 DNA: TGTGCCAGCAGTTTACTCCTAGCGGGGGGCCAGCGCGTGCAGTATTTT. Its translation: CASSLLLAGGQRVQYF.

This chain joins TRBV5-1 and TRBJ2-2; 9 bases align to TRBD2. Germline CDR1 and CDR2: SGHRS and YFSETQ. The ends lost 4 bases at V and 5 bases at J; junction bases unmatched: 12. The CDR3 extends over 17 amino acids. The CDR3 loop is CASSPSGGPLGTGELFF. DNA for the CDR3: TGCGCCAGCAGCCCCAGCGGGGGGCCCTTGGGGACCGGGGAGCTGTTTTTT.

The chain is built from TRBV11-2 and TRBJ2-2; D is possibly TRBD1 (5 bases). CDR1 and CDR2 (germline): SGHAT, FQNNGV. The V and J ends lost 6 bases and 2 bases respectively, with 16 bases between them. The CDR3 runs 16 residues. The CDR3 is CASSPQDLRNTGELFF. CDR3 nucleotides: TGTGCCAGCAGTCCACAGGACCTTCGAAACACCGGGGAGCTGTTTTTT. Variable domain in full (rest from reference TRBV11-2 and TRBJ2-2): EAGVAQSPRYKIIEKRQSVAFWCNPISGHATLYWYQQILGQGPKLLIQFQNNGVVDDSQLPKDRFSAERLKGVDSTLKIQPAKLEDSAVYLCASSPQDLRNTGELFFGEGSRLTVL.

The chain recombines TRBV5-1 with TRBJ2-2; TRBD1 aligns across 8 bases. CDR1 SGHRS and CDR2 YFSETQ come from the germline V gene. The length of the CDR3 is 14 residues. The J segment lost 6 bases and the V segment lost 3 bases, leaving 4 bases of the junction unmatched. The CDR3 sequence: CASSSDRVAGELFF. CDR3 coding DNA: TGCGCCAGCAGCTCGGACAGGGTGGCCGGGGAGCTGTTTTTT.

The gene calls are TRBV5-1 and TRBJ1-4, with TRBD1 matching over 7 bases. The germline V gene has CDR1 SGHRS and CDR2 YFSETQ. With V trimmed by 6 bases and J by 4 bases, 9 bases remained unmatched. The length of the CDR3 is 15 residues. Here the CDR3 reads CASTLTTGRNEKLFF. The CDR3 nucleotides are TGCGCCAGCACTTTAACGACAGGGCGTAATGAAAAACTGTTTTTT.

This clone showed up just a few times. This chain connects TRBV2 to TRBJ2-5; no definite D call. V dropped 9 bases and J dropped 5 bases, with 10 bases sitting between them. The V gene's germline CDR1 is SNHLY and CDR2 FYNNEI. The CDR3 is made up of 11 amino acids. In DNA form, the CDR3 reads TGTGCCAGTACATGGGTGGAGACCCAGTACTTC. As protein: CASTWVETQYF.

The chain recombines TRBV5-1 with TRBJ1-6, with D perhaps matching TRBD1 (6 bases). This CDR3 has 17 amino acids. The germline V gene has CDR1 SGHRS and CDR2 YFSETQ. Trimming cost V 0 bases and J 6 bases, with 16 bases left between them. In nucleotides, the CDR3 is TGCGCCAGCAGCTTGGGAGTGGGGGGCGCGGGTAATTCACCCCTCCACTTT. This codes for CASSLGVGGAGNSPLHF.

This clone was seen only once. CDR3 in DNA: TGTGCCATCCAGCGGGACGCCGCCACAGATACGCAGTATTTT. Its translation is CAIQRDAATDTQYF. The chain uses TRBV6-1 and TRBJ2-3; 7 bases fit TRBD2. This CDR3 region has 14 residues. V trimming: 10 bases; J trimming: 2 bases; junction bases outside the gene matches: 9. CDR1 MNHNS and CDR2 SASEGT come from the germline V gene.

Remarks on this clone: The identical CDR3 is also encoded by other nucleotide sequences in the sample. The V and J genes are TRBV7-9 and TRBJ2-7; D ambiguous. This CDR3 has 13 residues. With 1 base removed from V and 2 bases from J, the gap between germline ends came to 6 bases. Looked up from germline, CDR1 is SEHNR and CDR2 is FQNEAQ (reference sequence). CDR3 region: CASSLGTAYEQYF. DNA of the CDR3: TGTGCCAGCAGCTTAGGTACAGCCTACGAGCAGTACTTC.

The chain is built from TRBV19 and TRBJ2-5; TRBD1 matches 7 bases. The V gene's germline CDR1 is LNHDA and CDR2 SQIVND (reference sequence). CDR3 length equals 14 residues. The J segment lost 1 base and the V segment lost 6 bases, leaving 5 bases of the junction unmatched. The CDR3, as DNA: TGTGCCAGTAGACAACAGGGGACCCAAGAGACCCAGTACTTC. This gives the protein CASRQQGTQETQYF.

This chain links TRBV6-5 with TRBJ2-1; tentatively, D is TRBD1 (5 bases). The CDR3 has 14 residues. The germline CDR1 and CDR2 sequences are MNHEY and SVGAGI. V was shortened by 0 bases and J by 4 bases, with 7 bases between the two germline ends. CDR3 nucleotide sequence: TGTGCCAGCAGTTACTCCGACAGATACAATGAGCAGTTCTTC. Translated, it gives CASSYSDRYNEQFF.

The chain is built from TRBV6-5 and TRBJ1-1, with 7 positions matching TRBD1. In germline, CDR1 is MNHEY, CDR2 SVGAGI. Unmatched junction bases numbered 10, after V lost 5 bases and J lost 4 bases. The CDR3 extends over 15 amino acids. As DNA, the CDR3 is TGTGCCAGCAGTAACCTCGGGGCAGGGGGCACTGAAGCTTTCTTT. Protein product: CASSNLGAGGTEAFF.

This chain uses TRBV2 with TRBJ2-7; 13 nucleotides match TRBD2. The germline V gene has CDR1 SNHLY and CDR2 FYNNEI. The CDR3 spans 15 residues. V lost 8 bases to trimming and J lost 2 bases; unmatched junction nucleotides: 6. The CDR3 region has the DNA TGTGCCAGCGGCGGACTAGCGGGAGTTCCCTACGAGCAGTACTTC. Translating it yields CASGGLAGVPYEQYF.

This chain links TRBV19 with TRBJ1-1; tentatively, D is TRBD1 (6 bases). The CDR3 extends over 15 amino acids. Germline-derived CDR1 and CDR2 are LNHDA and SQIVND (reference sequence). V was clipped by 3 bases and J by 0 bases, with 11 bases between them. The CDR3 region has the DNA TGTGCCAGTAGTATGGGGGGCAGAATGAACACTGAAGCTTTCTTT. Translation gives CASSMGGRMNTEAFF.

A note on this clone: One end of the junction fails to match germline, which may point to a read error. The chain links TRBV5-6 to TRBJ1-5; 9 bases match TRBD1. The CDR3 runs 16 residues. Germline loops: CDR1 SGHDT, CDR2 YYEEEE. DNA for the CDR3: TGTGCCAGCACCTTCTGGTTCACAGGGGGCAACCAGCCCCAGCATTTT. Encoded protein: CASTFWFTGGNQPQHF.

The chain carries TRBV14 and TRBJ1-2; 7 nucleotides agree with TRBD1. The CDR3 covers 15 residues. Germline V CDR1 and CDR2: SGHDN, FVKESK. J lost 0 bases, V lost 0 bases, and 1 base had no gene match. The CDR3 reads CASSQDGTANYGYTF. CDR3 nucleotide sequence: TGTGCCAGCAGCCAAGACGGGACAGCTAACTATGGCTACACCTTC.

This clone was detected once. CDR3 nucleotides: TGTGCCAGCAGGCTGGGACTAGCGGGGTATGAGCAGTTCTTC. Protein: CASRLGLAGYEQFF. The chain couples TRBV2 to TRBJ2-1; 13 bases map to TRBD2. The V segment lost 6 bases and the J segment 8 bases; nucleotides outside the gene matches: 4. This CDR3 is built from 14 residues. Germline V CDR1 and CDR2: SNHLY, FYNNEI.

The rearrangement joins TRBV10-1 to TRBJ1-2; D not certain. Trimming took 4 bases from V and 10 from J, leaving 22 bases between them. The CDR3 loop spans 15 amino acids. Germline CDR1 WNHNN, CDR2 SYGVQD (reference sequence). This CDR3 is CASSASPASLGSYTF. In DNA form, the CDR3 reads TGCGCCAGCAGTGCCTCACCGGCCTCCCTTGGCTCCTACACCTTC.

The chain couples TRBV5-1 to TRBJ2-1, with 11 bases lining up with TRBD2. This CDR3 contains 16 residues. Germline V CDR1 and CDR2: SGHRS, YFSETQ. The V segment lost 4 bases and the J segment 7 bases; nucleotides outside the gene matches: 10. The CDR3 protein is CASSPPRLAGFNEQFF. In DNA, the CDR3 is TGCGCCAGCAGCCCGCCTAGACTAGCGGGGTTTAATGAGCAGTTCTTC.

The chain combines TRBV19 with TRBJ2-2; the D gene is possibly TRBD2 (7 bases). Between the trimmed V and J ends, which lost 1 base and 7 bases, there was a span of 16 bases. From germline, CDR1 is LNHDA and CDR2 SQIVND (reference sequence). The CDR3 totals 16 residues. The CDR3 DNA sequence: TGTGCCAGTAGTATAGGACCCGGGGGGCGCAGCGGGGAGCTGTTTTTT. Translated: CASSIGPGGRSGELFF.

This clone was counted a single time. This chain joins TRBV7-9 and TRBJ2-3, with D perhaps assigned TRBD1 or TRBD2 (6 bases each). Germline CDR1 reads SEHNR; CDR2 reads FQNEAQ (reference sequence). The CDR3 consists of 13 residues. V shed 2 bases and J shed 5 bases, with 8 bases lying between them. The CDR3 protein is CASSLRGVDTQYF. The CDR3 bases are TGTGCCAGCAGCTTAAGGGGGGTAGATACGCAGTATTTT.

The chain couples TRBV10-3 to TRBJ2-2; 7 nucleotides agree with TRBD1. The CDR3 is 15 residues long. Germline CDR1 is ENHRY and CDR2 is SYGVKD. Trimming cost V 3 bases and J 4 bases; bases outside gene matches: 5. CDR3 DNA sequence: TGTGCCATCAGTGACTGGGGACAGTTCACCGGGGAGCTGTTTTTT. This encodes CAISDWGQFTGELFF.